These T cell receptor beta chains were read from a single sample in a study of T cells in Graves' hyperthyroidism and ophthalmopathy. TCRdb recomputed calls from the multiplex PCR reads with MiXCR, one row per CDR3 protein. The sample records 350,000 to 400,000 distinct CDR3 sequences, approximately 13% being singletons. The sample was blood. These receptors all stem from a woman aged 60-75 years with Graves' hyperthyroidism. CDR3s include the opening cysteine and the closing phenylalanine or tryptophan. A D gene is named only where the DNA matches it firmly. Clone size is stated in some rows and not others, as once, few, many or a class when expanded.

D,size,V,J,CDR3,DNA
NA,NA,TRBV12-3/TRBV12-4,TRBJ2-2,CASSRSPRGELFF,TGTGCCAGCAGCCGATCGCCCCGGGGGGAGCTGTTTTTT
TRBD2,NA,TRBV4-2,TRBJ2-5,CASSQDKGGAGGETQYF,TGTGCCAGCAGCCAAGATAAGGGAGGAGCGGGAGGAGAGACCCAGTACTTC
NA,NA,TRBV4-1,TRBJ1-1,CASSLLLRNTEAFF,TGCGCCAGCAGCCTTCTACTCAGGAACACTGAAGCTTTCTTT
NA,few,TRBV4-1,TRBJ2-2,CASSGLPGLADTGELFF,TGCGCCAGCAGCGGACTCCCGGGGCTAGCAGACACCGGGGAGCTGTTTTTT
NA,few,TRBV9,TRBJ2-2,CASSFSRRALNTGELFF,TGTGCCAGCAGCTTTTCTAGACGGGCCCTGAACACCGGGGAGCTGTTTTTT
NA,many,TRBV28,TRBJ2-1,CASSPSGIGFPSSYNEQFF,TGTGCCAGCAGTCCCTCCGGGATAGGCTTTCCAAGCTCCTACAATGAGCAGTTCTTC
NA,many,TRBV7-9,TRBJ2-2,CASSLDLGGELFF,TGTGCCAGCAGCTTAGACCTAGGCGGGGAGCTGTTTTTT
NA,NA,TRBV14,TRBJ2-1,CASSPIGGKNYNEQFF,TGTGCCAGCAGCCCCATAGGGGGGAAAAACTACAATGAGCAGTTCTTC
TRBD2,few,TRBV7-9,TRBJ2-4,CASSLDGRVAKNIQYF,TGTGCCAGCAGCTTAGATGGGAGGGTAGCCAAAAACATTCAGTACTTC
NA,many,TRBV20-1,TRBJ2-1,CSARDKKKGPNYNEQFF,TGCAGTGCTAGAGATAAGAAGAAGGGACCCAACTACAATGAGCAGTTCTTC
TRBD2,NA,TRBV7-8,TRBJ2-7,CASSLSGGTSGRFGEQYF,TGTGCCAGCAGCTTATCAGGGGGGACTAGCGGGAGGTTCGGGGAGCAGTACTTC
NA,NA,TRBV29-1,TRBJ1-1,CSVEGKGVPGAFF,TGCAGCGTTGAGGGGAAGGGGGTGCCTGGCGCTTTCTTT
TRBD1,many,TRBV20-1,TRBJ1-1,CSARPDRGRAFF,TGCAGTGCTAGACCGGACAGGGGGCGAGCTTTCTTT
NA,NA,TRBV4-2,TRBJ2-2,CASSLLPSGSNTGELFF,TGTGCCAGCAGCCTCCTACCGTCGGGGTCGAACACCGGGGAGCTGTTTTTT
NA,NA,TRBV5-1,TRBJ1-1,CGSNSGGGDTEAFF,TGCGGCAGCAACTCAGGCGGGGGGGACACTGAAGCTTTCTTT
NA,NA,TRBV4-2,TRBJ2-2,CASSQTVQGPETFF,TGTGCCAGCAGCCAGACTGTACAGGGCCCGGAGACGTTTTTT
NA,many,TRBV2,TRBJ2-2,CASAKDTLNTGELFF,TGTGCCAGCGCTAAAGATACTCTGAACACCGGGGAGCTGTTTTTT